What follows is one TCR beta chain and its context. In germline, CDR1 is MNHEY, CDR2 SVGAGI. The CDR3 spans 13 residues. Trimming took off 3 bases at V and 3 bases at J, with 9 bases between the two ends. This sample is drawn from a study of OX40 agonist ivuxolimab in advanced cancers. Assay used: immunoSEQ multiplex PCR; TCRdb lists only in-frame clones, some missing. The table has tens of thousands of clones, about 91% seen once. This TCR was sampled from an adult with an advanced solid tumor such as melanoma, head and neck, liver or kidney cancer. The source material was CD4+ or CD8+ T cells sorted from blood, sampled in a trial of the OX40 agonist ivuxolimab. This rearrangement joins TRBV6-5 to TRBJ2-7; no firm D call. Written as DNA, the CDR3 is TGTGCCAGCAGTTATTCCCCCCGCTACGAGCAGTACTTC. Translation: CASSYSPRYEQYF.